This T cell receptor beta chain was profiled in a study of CD8 T cells in ankylosing spondylitis. TCRdb reanalysed the 5' RACE reads using MiXCR and keeps one entry per CDR3 protein. The table records a few hundred thousand distinct CDR3 sequences, 15% to 20% of them present only once. This clonotype was seen at least ten times. The specimen was blood, either unsorted or a sorted T cell fraction (not recorded which). The clonotype was recovered from a male donor with ankylosing spondylitis or in good health (not recorded which).

CDR3 region: CASSQDRRGPFEAFF. In nucleotides, the CDR3 is TGCGCCAGCAGCCAAGACCGCCGGGGGCCCTTTGAAGCTTTCTTT. The gene calls are TRBV4-3 and TRBJ1-1; maybe TRBD1 (6 bases). V was clipped by 0 bases and J by 7 bases, with 15 bases between them. The CDR3 is 15 amino acids. Germline V lookup: CDR1 LGHNA, CDR2 YSLEER.